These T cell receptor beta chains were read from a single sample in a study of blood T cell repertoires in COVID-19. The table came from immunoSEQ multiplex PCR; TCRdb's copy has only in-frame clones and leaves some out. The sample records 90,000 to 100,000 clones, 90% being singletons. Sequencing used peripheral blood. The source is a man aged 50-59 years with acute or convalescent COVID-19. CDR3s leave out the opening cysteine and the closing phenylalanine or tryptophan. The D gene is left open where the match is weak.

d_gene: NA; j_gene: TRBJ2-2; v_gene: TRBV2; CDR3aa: ASSEIRGGTGELF
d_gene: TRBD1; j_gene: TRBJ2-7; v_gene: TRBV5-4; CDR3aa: ASSGTGAYEQY
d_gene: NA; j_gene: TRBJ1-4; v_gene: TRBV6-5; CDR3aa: ASSHRVEKLF
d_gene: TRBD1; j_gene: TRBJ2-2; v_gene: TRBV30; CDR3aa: AWRQGAGTGELF
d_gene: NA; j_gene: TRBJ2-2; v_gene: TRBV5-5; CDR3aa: ASSPLGGKLTGELF
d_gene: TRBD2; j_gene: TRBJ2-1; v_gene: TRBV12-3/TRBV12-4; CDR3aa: ASSTLAGRLF
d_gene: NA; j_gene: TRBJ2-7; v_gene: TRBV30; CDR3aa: AWSVGGNHEQY
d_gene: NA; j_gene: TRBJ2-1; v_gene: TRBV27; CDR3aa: ASSLQGWGGEQF
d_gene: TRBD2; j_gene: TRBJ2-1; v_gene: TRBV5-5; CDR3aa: ASSLVREGHRSSYNEQF
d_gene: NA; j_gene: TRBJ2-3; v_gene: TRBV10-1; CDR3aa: ASSAAPLAPTDTQY
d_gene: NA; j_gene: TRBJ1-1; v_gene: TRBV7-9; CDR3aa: ASSQTGEAF
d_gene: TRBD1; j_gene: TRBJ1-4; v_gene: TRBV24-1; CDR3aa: ATSKTGGNEKLF
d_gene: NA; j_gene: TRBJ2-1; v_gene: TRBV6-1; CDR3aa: ASSESLYGSHEQF
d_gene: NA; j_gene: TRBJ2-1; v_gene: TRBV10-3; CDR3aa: ATSGERGSSYNEQF
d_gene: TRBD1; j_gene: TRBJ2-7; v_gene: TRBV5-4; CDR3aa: ASSRRDRTSYEQY
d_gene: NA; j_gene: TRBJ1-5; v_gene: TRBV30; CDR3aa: AWSVPGGGHQPQH
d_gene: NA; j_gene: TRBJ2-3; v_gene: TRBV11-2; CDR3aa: ASSPARLRDTQY
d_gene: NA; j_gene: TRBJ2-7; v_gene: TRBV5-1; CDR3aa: ASSLMEQGGIVAYEQY
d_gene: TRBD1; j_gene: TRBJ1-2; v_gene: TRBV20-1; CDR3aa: SASRTGYGYT
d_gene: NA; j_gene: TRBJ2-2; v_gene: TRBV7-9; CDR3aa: ASSSRQYGGLF
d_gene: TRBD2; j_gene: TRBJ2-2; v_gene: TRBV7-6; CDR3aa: ASSPRLAGGYTGELF
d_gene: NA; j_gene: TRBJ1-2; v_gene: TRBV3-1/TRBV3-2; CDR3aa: ASSQGGGYGYT
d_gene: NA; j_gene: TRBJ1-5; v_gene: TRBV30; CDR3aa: AWSNGAQGQPQH
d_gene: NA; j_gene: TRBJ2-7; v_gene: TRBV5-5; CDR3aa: ASSLYGPGEQY
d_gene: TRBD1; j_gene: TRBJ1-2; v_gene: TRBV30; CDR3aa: AWVRDRAGYT
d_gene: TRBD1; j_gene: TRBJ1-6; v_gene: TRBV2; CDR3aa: ASKIDRGSFSPLH
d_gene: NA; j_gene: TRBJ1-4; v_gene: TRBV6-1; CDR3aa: ASSEVWQGMVKLF
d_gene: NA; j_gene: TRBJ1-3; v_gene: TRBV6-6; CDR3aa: ASRAGPLDSGNTIY
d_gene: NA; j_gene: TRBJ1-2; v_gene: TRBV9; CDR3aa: ASSVGLSHRRDYGYT
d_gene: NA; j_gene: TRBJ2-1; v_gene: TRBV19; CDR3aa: ASSIGWGQTYNEQF
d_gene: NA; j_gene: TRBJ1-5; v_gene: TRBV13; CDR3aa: ASSLSGGRWVINQPQH
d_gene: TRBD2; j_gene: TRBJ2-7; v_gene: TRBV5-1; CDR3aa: ASQSGREQY
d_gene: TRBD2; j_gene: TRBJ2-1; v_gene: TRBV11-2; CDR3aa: ASSLTSWGEQF
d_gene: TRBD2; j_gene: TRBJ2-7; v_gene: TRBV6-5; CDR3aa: ASSLKSGAVIEQY
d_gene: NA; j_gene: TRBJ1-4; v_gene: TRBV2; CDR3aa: ASSEDRAQINEKLF